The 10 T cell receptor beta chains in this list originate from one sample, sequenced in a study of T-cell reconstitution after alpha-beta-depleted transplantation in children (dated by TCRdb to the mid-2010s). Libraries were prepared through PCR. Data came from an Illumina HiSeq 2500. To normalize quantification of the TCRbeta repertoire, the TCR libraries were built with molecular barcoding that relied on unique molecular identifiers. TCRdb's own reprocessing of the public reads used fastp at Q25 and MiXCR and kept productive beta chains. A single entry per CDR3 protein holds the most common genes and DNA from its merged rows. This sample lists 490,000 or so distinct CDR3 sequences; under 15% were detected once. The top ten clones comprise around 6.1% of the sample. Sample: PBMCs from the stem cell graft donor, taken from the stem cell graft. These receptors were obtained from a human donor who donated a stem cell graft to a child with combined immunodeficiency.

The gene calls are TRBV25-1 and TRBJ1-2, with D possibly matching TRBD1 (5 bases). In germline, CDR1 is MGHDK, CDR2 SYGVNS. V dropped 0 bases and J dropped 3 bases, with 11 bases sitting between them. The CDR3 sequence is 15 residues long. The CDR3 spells CASSEYGGRHYGYTF. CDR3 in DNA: TGTGCCAGCAGTGAATATGGGGGACGGCACTATGGCTACACCTTC.

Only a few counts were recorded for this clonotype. The CDR3 nucleotides are TGTGCCAGCAGCCTTCTTGGCGGGGGGGCCGCTGAGCAGTTCTTC. This sequence encodes CASSLLGGGAAEQFF. This chain connects TRBV7-9 to TRBJ2-1; 9 nucleotides match TRBD2. V shed 5 bases and J 9 bases; nucleotides not matched to a gene: 11. CDR1 is SEHNR and CDR2 is FQNEAQ in the germline V gene (reference sequence). The CDR3 runs to 15 residues. Looking up the rest from reference TRBV7-9 and TRBJ2-1 gives the full variable domain: DTGVSQNPRHKITKRGQNVTFRCDPISEHNRLYWYRQTLGQGPEFLTYFQNEAQLEKSRLLSDRFSAERPKGSFSTLEIQRTEQGDSAMYLCASSLLGGGAAEQFFGPGTRLTVL.

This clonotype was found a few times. The DNA of the CDR3 is TGCGCCAGCAGCTCTACTAGGGGGGCGCAGAGTTACGAGCAGTACTTC. Translation gives CASSSTRGAQSYEQYF. The chain employs TRBV5-1 and TRBJ2-7; the D call may be TRBD1 or TRBD2 (6 bases each). CDR1 and CDR2 (germline): SGHRS, YFSETQ. The CDR3 loop spans 16 amino acids. V was clipped by 3 bases and J by 4 bases, with 20 bases between them.

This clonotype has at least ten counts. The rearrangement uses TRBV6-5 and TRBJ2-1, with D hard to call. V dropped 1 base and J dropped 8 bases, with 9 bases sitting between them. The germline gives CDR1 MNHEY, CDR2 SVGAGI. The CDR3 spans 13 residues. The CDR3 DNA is TGTGCCAGCAGTTACTTAGACGGAGATGAGCAGTTCTTC. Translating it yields CASSYLDGDEQFF.

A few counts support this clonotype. The CDR3 region is CASSQGRKNTEAFF. CDR3 sequence (DNA): TGTGCCAGCAGCCAGGGACGGAAGAACACTGAAGCTTTCTTT. V and J are TRBV7-9 and TRBJ1-1; possibly TRBD1 for D (5 bases). V lost 5 bases, J lost 1 base, and 11 bases lay in between. This CDR3 comprises 14 residues. Germline V gene lookup returns CDR1 SEHNR and CDR2 FQNEAQ (reference sequence).

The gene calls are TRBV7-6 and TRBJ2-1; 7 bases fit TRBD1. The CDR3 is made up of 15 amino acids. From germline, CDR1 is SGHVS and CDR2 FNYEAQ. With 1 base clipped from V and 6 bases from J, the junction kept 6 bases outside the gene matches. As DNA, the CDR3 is TGTGCCAGCAGCTTAGATACAGGGGTCCCCAATGAGCAGTTCTTC. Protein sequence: CASSLDTGVPNEQFF.

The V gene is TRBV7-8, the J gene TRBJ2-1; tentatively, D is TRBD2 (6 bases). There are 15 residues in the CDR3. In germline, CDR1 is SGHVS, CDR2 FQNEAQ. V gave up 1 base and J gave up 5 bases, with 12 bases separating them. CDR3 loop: CASSLGDWKHNEQFF. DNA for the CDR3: TGTGCCAGCAGCTTAGGGGACTGGAAACACAATGAGCAGTTCTTC.

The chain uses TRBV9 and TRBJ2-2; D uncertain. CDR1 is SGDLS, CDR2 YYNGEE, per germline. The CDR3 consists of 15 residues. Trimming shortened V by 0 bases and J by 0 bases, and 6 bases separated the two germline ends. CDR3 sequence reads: CASSVALTNTGELFF. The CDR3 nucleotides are TGTGCCAGCAGCGTAGCTCTGACGAACACCGGGGAGCTGTTTTTT.

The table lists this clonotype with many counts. CDR3 sequence: CASSLGGGLDTQYF. CDR3 nucleotide sequence: TGTGCCAGCAGCCTAGGAGGGGGCCTTGATACGCAGTATTTT. The chain links TRBV7-2 to TRBJ2-3, with D tentatively TRBD1 (7 bases). CDR1 SGHTA and CDR2 FQGNSA come from the germline V gene. Trimming removed 5 bases from V and 6 bases from J, with 15 bases in between. The CDR3 length is 14 residues.

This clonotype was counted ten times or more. The CDR3 coding sequence is TGTGCCAGCAGGCGGGGTCGCGAGCAGTACTTC. This codes for CASRRGREQYF. The V call is TRBV27, the J call TRBJ2-7; D is possibly TRBD2 (6 bases). Germline V gene data show CDR1 as MNHEY and CDR2 as SMNVEV (reference sequence). Trimming removed 6 bases at V and 6 bases at J, with 9 bases between. The CDR3 spans 11 residues.